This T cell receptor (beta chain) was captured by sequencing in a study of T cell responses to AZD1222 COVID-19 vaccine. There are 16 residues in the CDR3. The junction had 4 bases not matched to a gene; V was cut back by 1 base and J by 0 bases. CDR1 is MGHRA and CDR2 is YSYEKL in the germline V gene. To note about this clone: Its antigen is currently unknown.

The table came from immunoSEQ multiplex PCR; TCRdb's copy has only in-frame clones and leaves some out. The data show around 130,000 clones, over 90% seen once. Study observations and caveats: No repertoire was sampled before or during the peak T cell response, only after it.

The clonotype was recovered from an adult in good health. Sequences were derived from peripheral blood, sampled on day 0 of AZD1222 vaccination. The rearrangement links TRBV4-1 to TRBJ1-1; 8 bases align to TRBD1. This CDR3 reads CASSQGDRTMNTEAFF. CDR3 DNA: TGCGCCAGCAGCCAAGGGGACAGGACTATGAACACTGAAGCTTTCTTT.